These 32 T cell receptor beta chains were sequenced from one sample in a study of blood T cell repertoires in COVID-19. Clones were sequenced by immunoSEQ multiplex PCR, and TCRdb holds only the in-frame ones, with some missing. The table has fewer than 350,000 clones, around 90% seen once. Sequenced material: PBMCs or T cells enriched from blood (not recorded which). These receptors all come from a woman between 40 and 50 years old with acute COVID-19.

V and J are TRBV27 and TRBJ1-2; 8 bases agree with TRBD1. The junction had 8 bases not matched to a gene; V was cut back by 6 bases and J by 8 bases. The CDR3 spans 13 residues. Germline V gene sequence: CDR1 MNHEY, CDR2 SMNVEV (reference sequence). The CDR3 region has the DNA TGTGCCAGCAGGGCAGGGGGCGTCGAGGGCTACACCTTC. It specifies CASRAGGVEGYTF.

V gene TRBV2 combines with J gene TRBJ2-2, with 9 positions matching TRBD1. With 8 bases clipped from V and 6 bases from J, the junction kept 10 bases outside the gene matches. CDR3 size: 15 residues. The germline CDR1 and CDR2 sequences are SNHLY and FYNNEI. The CDR3 DNA is TGTGCCAGCCAACCGGGACAGGGTCCCTCCGGGGAGCTGTTTTTT. This translates into CASQPGQGPSGELFF.

This chain uses TRBV4-3 with TRBJ1-6; maybe TRBD1 (6 bases). The V and J ends lost 4 bases and 4 bases respectively, with 11 bases between them. This CDR3 comprises 15 residues. Germline CDR1 LGHNA, CDR2 YSLEER. CDR3 sequence: CASSPNQGYNSPLHF. The CDR3 bases are TGCGCCAGCAGCCCCAACCAGGGGTATAATTCACCCCTCCACTTT.

V is TRBV29-1 and J is TRBJ2-6; TRBD1 is a possible D gene (6 bases). Germline assignment: CDR1 SQVTM and CDR2 ANQGSEA. The V end was cut by 4 bases, the J end by 0 bases, with 16 bases between. CDR3 length: 17 amino acids. Here the CDR3 reads CSVVWFARGSGANVLTF. CDR3 DNA: TGCAGCGTTGTCTGGTTCGCCAGGGGCTCTGGGGCCAACGTCCTGACTTTC.

V is TRBV30 and J is TRBJ1-1; D ambiguous. Germline CDR1 reads GTSNPN; CDR2 reads SVGIG (reference sequence). This CDR3 comprises 11 residues. Trimming took 5 bases from V and 4 from J, leaving 8 bases between them. The CDR3 here is CAWGGGTEAFF. CDR3 DNA: TGTGCCTGGGGTGGAGGCACTGAAGCTTTCTTT.

This CDR3 is CASSFRQALEQYF. CDR3 bases: TGTGCCAGCAGCTTTCGACAGGCCCTTGAGCAGTACTTC. This chain links TRBV11-2 with TRBJ2-7; a weak D match, TRBD1 (6 bases). V lost 3 bases to trimming and J lost 7 bases, with 13 bases between them. The CDR3 totals 13 residues. Germline lookup yields CDR1 SGHAT and CDR2 FQNNGV.

The rearrangement joins TRBV28 to TRBJ1-5, with a tentative D call TRBD1 (5 bases). This CDR3 has 14 amino acids. V was pared by 4 bases and J by 3 bases, with 10 bases between. In germline, CDR1 is MDHEN, CDR2 SYDVKM. The CDR3 coding sequence is TGTGCCAGCAGTTCAGGGCCCTACAATCAGCCCCAGCATTTT. It codes for CASSSGPYNQPQHF.

This clone has a handful of counts. The V call is TRBV5-1, the J call TRBJ2-2, with 8 positions matching TRBD1. Per the germline V gene, CDR1 is SGHRS and CDR2 is YFSETQ. V was clipped by 3 bases and J by 4 bases; unmatched bases: 2. The CDR3 loop spans 14 amino acids. Written as DNA, the CDR3 is TGCGCCAGCAGCTGGACAGGGACCACCGGGGAGCTGTTTTTT. Translating it yields CASSWTGTTGELFF.

This CDR3 reads CSVEVGGDTQYF. The CDR3 DNA reads TGCAGCGTTGAAGTCGGCGGCGATACGCAGTATTTT. This rearrangement joins TRBV29-1 to TRBJ2-3; D gene uncertain. V was shortened by 1 base and J by 6 bases, with 8 bases between the two germline ends. CDR3 size: 12 residues. Germline CDR1 is SQVTM and CDR2 is ANQGSEA.

This chain uses TRBV18 with TRBJ2-3; 15 nucleotides line up with TRBD2. V dropped 6 bases and J dropped 2; count of bases not matched to a gene: 9. CDR1 is KGHSH, CDR2 LQKENI, per germline. CDR3 length equals 18 residues. The DNA for the CDR3 is TGTGCCAGCTCTCCTCCGGGACTAGCGGGGGGCTCCACAGATACGCAGTATTTT. Translated: CASSPPGLAGGSTDTQYF. Variable domain in full (rest from reference TRBV18 and TRBJ2-3): NAGVMQNPRHLVRRRGQEARLRCSPMKGHSHVYWYRQLPEEGLKFMVYLQKENIIDESGMPKERFSAEFPKEGPSILRIQQVVRGDSAAYFCASSPPGLAGGSTDTQYFGPGTRLTVL.

The rearrangement uses TRBV7-2 and TRBJ1-1; D gene uncertain. V was pared by 1 base and J by 0 bases, with 15 bases between. Germline V lookup: CDR1 SGHTA, CDR2 FQGNSA. The CDR3 length is 17 residues. The DNA for the CDR3 is TGTGCCAGCAGCTTAGTACCCCGCGGACTAATGAACACTGAAGCTTTCTTT. Translating gives CASSLVPRGLMNTEAFF.

The chain recombines TRBV5-1 with TRBJ1-3; no clear D. With 0 bases removed from V and 0 bases from J, the gap between germline ends came to 10 bases. Germline loops: CDR1 SGHRS, CDR2 YFSETQ. The length of the CDR3 is 16 residues. CDR3 nucleotide sequence: TGCGCCAGCAGCTTGGCCGATGGCCCCTCTGGAAACACCATATATTTT. Its translation is CASSLADGPSGNTIYF.

This chain links TRBV18 with TRBJ2-1, with 7 bases matching TRBD2. J was trimmed by 6 bases and V by 3 bases; bases with no gene match: 2. Germline V gene sequence: CDR1 KGHSH, CDR2 LQKENI. The CDR3 runs to 13 residues. The CDR3 region is CASSPGGVNEQFF. The CDR3 DNA follows: TGTGCCAGCTCACCGGGGGGGGTCAATGAGCAGTTCTTC.

The V call is TRBV30, the J call TRBJ1-1; TRBD1 is a possible D gene (5 bases). This CDR3 region has 14 residues. V dropped 3 bases and J dropped 4 bases, with 15 bases sitting between them. Germline loops: CDR1 GTSNPN, CDR2 SVGIG (reference sequence). The CDR3 loop is CAWSHSGAATEAFF. The CDR3 region has the DNA TGTGCCTGGAGCCACTCTGGGGCGGCCACTGAAGCTTTCTTT.

This clone was counted a few times. The V gene is TRBV5-1, the J gene TRBJ1-1; TRBD1 aligns across 7 bases. V shed 5 bases and J 10 bases; nucleotides not matched to a gene: 11. The germline V gene encodes CDR1 SGHRS and CDR2 YFSETQ. CDR3 length equals 13 residues. CDR3 coding DNA: TGCGCCAGCAGAGGGGGCGTCCAGGGGCGAGCTTTCTTT. Translation gives CASRGGVQGRAFF.

This chain links TRBV7-9 with TRBJ2-1; TRBD1 matches at 9 bases. J lost 1 base, V lost 7 bases, and 8 bases had no gene match. The CDR3 extends over 16 amino acids. Germline V lookup: CDR1 SEHNR, CDR2 FQNEAQ (reference sequence). Here the CDR3 reads CASTPTGTGSYNEQFF. For the CDR3, the DNA is TGTGCCAGCACCCCTACCGGGACAGGGTCCTACAATGAGCAGTTCTTC.

The chain carries TRBV5-1 and TRBJ2-7; the match to TRBD1 covers 7 bases. The V gene's germline CDR1 is SGHRS and CDR2 YFSETQ. There are 16 residues in the CDR3. V lost 4 bases to trimming and J lost 2 bases; unmatched junction nucleotides: 12. In DNA, the CDR3 is TGCGCCAGCAGCGGGACCGGGACAGCAACAACCTACGAGCAGTACTTC. Residues: CASSGTGTATTYEQYF.

With regard to this clone: An end of the junction does not agree with germline; a read error may underlie this. This rearrangement joins TRBV7-7 to TRBJ2-2, with 8 bases lining up with TRBD2. CDR3 length: 15 residues. Germline CDR1 SSHAT, CDR2 FNYEAQ (reference sequence). CDR3 amino acids: CASSLGSAGAGELFF. Written as DNA, the CDR3 is TGTGCTAGCAGCTTAGGTTCAGCGGGAGCCGGGGAGCTGTTTTTT.

The chain joins TRBV12-5 to TRBJ1-1; D is unresolved. The CDR3 runs to 17 residues. V gave up 2 bases and J gave up 0 bases, with 16 bases separating them. Germline V lookup: CDR1 LGHNT, CDR2 FRNRAP. The CDR3 DNA is TGTGCTAGTGGTTTGTCTCCGGGAACGATCATGAACACTGAAGCTTTCTTT. As protein: CASGLSPGTIMNTEAFF.

This clone was counted once. The CDR3 sequence: CASREPGTGGAGIYGYTF. The CDR3 bases are TGTGCCAGCAGAGAACCCGGGACAGGGGGCGCCGGAATCTATGGCTACACCTTC. The V gene is TRBV28, the J gene TRBJ1-2; 12 bases line up with TRBD1. The trim removed 6 bases at V and 4 bases at J, leaving 15 bases unmatched. CDR1 is MDHEN and CDR2 is SYDVKM in the germline V gene. The CDR3 has 18 residues.

This chain connects TRBV2 to TRBJ2-5, with TRBD2 matching 10 bases. The CDR3 runs 15 residues. Germline lookup yields CDR1 SNHLY and CDR2 FYNNEI. J gave up 1 base and V 2 bases, and 1 base lay outside the gene matches. The CDR3 nucleotides read TGTGCCAGCAGTGAAAAGCGGGGGGGCCAAGAGACCCAGTACTTC. Its translation: CASSEKRGGQETQYF.

The V call is TRBV18, the J call TRBJ2-1, with TRBD2 matching over 14 bases. Germline V gives CDR1 KGHSH, CDR2 LQKENI. J gave up 2 bases and V 3 bases, and 6 bases lay outside the gene matches. The CDR3 runs 18 residues. For the CDR3, the DNA is TGTGCCAGCTCACCCCAGACTAGCGGGGGGGCCGCCTACAATGAGCAGTTCTTC. Translating gives CASSPQTSGGAAYNEQFF. Using reference TRBV18 and TRBJ2-1 for the parts outside the CDR3, the full variable domain is NAGVMQNPRHLVRRRGQEARLRCSPMKGHSHVYWYRQLPEEGLKFMVYLQKENIIDESGMPKERFSAEFPKEGPSILRIQQVVRGDSAAYFCASSPQTSGGAAYNEQFFGPGTRLTVL.

J is TRBJ1-2 and V is TRBV11-1; 8 bases map to TRBD1. The CDR3 sequence is 14 residues long. Germline loops: CDR1 SGHAT, CDR2 FQDESV (reference sequence). The V gene end was trimmed by 5 bases and the J gene end by 2 bases; junction bases not matched to a gene: 4. Here the CDR3 DNA reads TGTGCCAGCAGCCCGAGGACAGGGAACTATGGCTACACCTTC. This translates into CASSPRTGNYGYTF.

The rearrangement uses TRBV29-1 and TRBJ2-2, with 8 nucleotides matching TRBD1. Trimming at V came to 5 bases and at J to 4 bases, leaving 9 bases not matched to a gene. The CDR3 covers 15 residues. Looked up from germline, CDR1 is SQVTM and CDR2 is ANQGSEA. In nucleotides, the CDR3 is TGCAGCGTTTCCGGGCGGACAGGGAGCACCGGGGAGCTGTTTTTT. This translates into CSVSGRTGSTGELFF.

The rearrangement joins TRBV11-3 to TRBJ2-2, with D perhaps matching TRBD2 (5 bases). This CDR3 region has 17 residues. CDR1 and CDR2 (germline): SGHNT, YENEEA. V gave up 3 bases and J gave up 2 bases, with 16 bases separating them. The CDR3 DNA sequence: TGTGCCAGCAGCTTTTTTTCTAGATCGGGAAACACCGGGGAGCTGTTTTTT. This gives the protein CASSFFSRSGNTGELFF.

In this sample, this clone turned up once. The V call is TRBV7-9, the J call TRBJ2-1, with 7 bases lining up with TRBD1. The V gene's germline CDR1 is SEHNR and CDR2 FQNEAQ (reference sequence). V dropped 5 bases and J dropped 8; count of bases not matched to a gene: 6. The CDR3 is 13 residues long. CDR3 amino acids: CASSVNRGDEQFF. The CDR3 coding sequence is TGTGCCAGCAGCGTGAACAGGGGTGATGAGCAGTTCTTC.

This sequence joins TRBV28 and TRBJ1-2; D is undetermined. CDR3 size: 12 residues. Germline values: CDR1 MDHEN, CDR2 SYDVKM. The CDR3 DNA sequence: TGTGCGGTTGATTCTAGAGGGTTTGGCTACACCTTC. This gives the protein CAVDSRGFGYTF.

V is TRBV21-1 and J is TRBJ1-3; the table's D call, TRBD1, was not checked against the DNA. TRBV21-1 is flagged as a pseudogene. This CDR3 region has 15 residues. This CDR3 reads CARRDRKSPGNTIYF. CDR3 nucleotides: TGTGCCAGACGGGACAGGAAGTCTCCTGGAAACACCATATATTTT.

The table lists this clone with a count of one. V gene TRBV19 combines with J gene TRBJ1-5; 8 bases map to TRBD1. The V segment lost 4 bases and the J segment 2 bases; nucleotides outside the gene matches: 4. Per the germline V gene, CDR1 is LNHDA and CDR2 is SQIVND (reference sequence). There are 15 residues in the CDR3. CDR3: CASSNDRGGNQPQHF. CDR3 nucleotide sequence: TGTGCCAGTAGTAATGACAGGGGCGGCAATCAGCCCCAGCATTTT.

The genes are TRBV2 and TRBJ2-1; the match to TRBD1 covers 7 bases. Germline loops: CDR1 SNHLY, CDR2 FYNNEI. Trimming removed 6 bases from V and 6 bases from J; junction bases left unmatched: 11. The CDR3 loop spans 15 amino acids. CDR3 DNA sequence: TGTGCCAGCAGCAAAGACAGGGTTGTGGGCAATGAGCAGTTCTTC. It encodes CASSKDRVVGNEQFF.

V usage is TRBV5-1 and J usage is TRBJ2-7; 7 bases line up with TRBD1. In germline, CDR1 is SGHRS, CDR2 YFSETQ. This CDR3 is built from 14 residues. V lost 2 bases to trimming and J lost 3 bases; unmatched junction nucleotides: 5. CDR3 coding DNA: TGCGCCAGCAGCTTCTCTGGGGACAGCTACGAGCAGTACTTC. It is translated as CASSFSGDSYEQYF.

To note about this clone: The junction and the germline gene differ at one end; a read error may be behind it. The rearrangement joins TRBV7-6 to TRBJ2-1; 12 nucleotides agree with TRBD2. The CDR3 is made up of 14 amino acids. Looked up from germline, CDR1 is SGHVS and CDR2 is FNYEAQ. The CDR3 DNA reads TGTGCCAGCAGCCTAGCGGGAGGGGGGAATGAGCAGTTCTTC. The encoded protein is CASSLAGGGNEQFF.